This TCR beta chain is from a study of CD8+ T cells in alopecia areata (dated by TCRdb to 2017 to 2018). About the study as a whole: Treated patients were enrolled in an open-label pilot trial of oral tofacitinib at 5 to 10 mg twice daily for moderate-to-severe alopecia areata. Tofacitinib was given for 6 to 18 months, followed by 6 months of follow-up off drug to assess delayed response and recurrence. Tofacitinib-treated patients had biopsies at baseline and at 4 and 24 weeks of treatment, with a later scalp biopsy in several patients. RNA was extracted with the PAXgene miRNA kit for fixed scalp, the miRNeasy kit for PBMCs, and the RNeasy kit for mouse skin. Scalp clonality was compared across normal scalp (n=4), patchy alopecia areata scalp (n=8), and alopecia totalis/universalis scalp (n=8). Human TCRbeta sequencing covered scalp tissue and sorted CD4+ and CD8+ peripheral blood T cells from patchy and totalis/universalis alopecia areata patients and healthy controls. immunoSEQ multiplex PCR using 35 Vbeta forward primers and 13 Jbeta reverse primers was used to amplify TCRbeta CDR3 regions. To study T cell clonal expansion in alopecia areata, the researchers applied high-throughput TCRbeta sequencing to both the C3H/HeJ mouse model and human patients. Overall study results and their limits: Unlike mouse skin, where gammadelta T cells dominate, normal human skin contains resident alphabeta T cells that get sequenced too, which complicates analysis of the scalp TCR repertoire. Compared with normal scalp, lesional scalp had higher clonality and more expanded CD8+ clones, particularly in alopecia totalis/universalis, a pattern that suggests antigenic drive. Compared with mice, TCR sequences shared between patients were less clear, possibly partly because of HLA diversity across the patient population.

A remark on this clone: What this receptor recognizes is not known. No base quality information exists; no much larger clone differs at one position.

V lost 0 bases and J lost 4 bases, and the count of bases not matched to a germline gene is 13. The germline V gene sets CDR1 to LGHNA and CDR2 to YNFKEQ. The CDR3 contains 19 residues, cysteine and phenylalanine counted. Only CDR3 DNA is held: 57 bases, read in frame from base 1. The sample's time point label is to be understood as: baseline before oral tofacitinib. Lesional scalp punch biopsies and peripheral blood were collected from alopecia areata patients. After PBMCs were isolated by density centrifugation and stained for CD3, CD4 and CD8, a FACSAria was used to sort CD4+ and CD8+ T cells. The library was prepared using the immunoSEQ multiplex PCR assay. RNA was extracted from all samples and reverse transcribed into cDNA as template for TCR sequencing. SuperScript III was used for first-strand cDNA synthesis, primed with a 2:1 mix of oligo-dT and random hexamers. A synthetic immune receptor repertoire was used to assess amplification bias, and residual bias was removed computationally. As for the authors' bioinformatics: After raw reads were preprocessed to remove errors, the CDR3 was defined following IMGT conventions as running from the conserved cysteine to phenylalanine. Clonality was computed by normalizing Shannon entropy by log2 of the number of productive unique TCRs and subtracting the result from 1. Scalp TCRbeta sequences were cross-referenced with sorted blood CD4 and CD8 repertoires so that the CD4 or CD8 identity of scalp clones could be inferred. The table comes from immuneACCESS by way of TCRdb, which keeps in-frame sequences with V and J called. Part of the clones is missing from these tables; in studies checked, under half for an unresolved V gene and the rest for unknown reasons. V and J calls and clone size are given by that table; D and trimming were obtained from the DNA. Recorded for this sample are 100,000 to 150,000 clones; more than 40% of them occurred a single time. The ten biggest clones cover 15% to 20% of the sample.

The rearranged segments are TRBV4-2 and TRBJ2-3, with 10 central nucleotides matching TRBD2. The starting material was CD8+ T cells sorted from blood, obtained at week 0. This receptor was taken from a human donor with alopecia areata. The CDR3: CASSQDGSGGARLADTQYF. The DNA is as follows: TGTGCCAGCAGCCAAGATGGGAGCGGGGGGGCCCGTTTGGCAGATACGCAGTATTTT.